Included here is one T cell receptor beta chain sequence, with context. Its matching antigen is unknown. The germline V gene encodes CDR1 DFQATT and CDR2 SNEGSKA (reference sequence). The length of the CDR3 is 13 residues. Trimming took 5 bases from V and 7 from J; bases not matched to a gene: 8. Alongside a J-beta primer mix, a sample-barcoded 5' primer served in a second PCR lasting about 7 to 11 cycles. TCRdb used MiXCR to reprocess the 5' RACE reads, holding one entry per CDR3 protein. Of roughly 1,500,000 distinct CDR3 sequences in the sample, roughly 45% were seen once. The entry originates in a study of blood T cells in healthy people across ages. Points from the study as a whole: Measured against age, TCR beta diversity per million T cells decreased in a roughly linear manner.

Peripheral blood from each donor was collected in a volume of approximately 10 milliliters. Isolating PBMCs gave at least 6 million of these cells per sample. The chain uses TRBV20-1 and TRBJ2-3, with 8 bases that match TRBD2. Sequenced sample: blood. The clonotype comes from a woman younger than 30 in good health. CDR3 region: CSAPRGAVNTQYF. The CDR3, as DNA: TGCAGTGCTCCGCGGGGGGCTGTAAATACGCAGTATTTT.